The sequence of this TCR beta chain was determined in a study of CD8+ T cells in alopecia areata. cDNA serving as the sequencing template came from extracted, reverse transcribed RNA. Data came from immunoSEQ multiplex PCR; TCRdb stores just in-frame clones and leaves some out. The sample contains more than 250,000 clones, none of them singletons. Germline CDR1 is SGHDT and CDR2 is FRDEAV. There are 13 residues in the CDR3. Cutaneous lymph node cells were pooled, and they were sorted using CD4, CD8alpha, NKG2D, NKG2ACE and other markers. To note about this clone: The gene names given are mouse names. The read comes to an end 4 residues before the CDR3 does, leaving the germline J gene to fill in the end.

The rearrangement joins TRBV14 to TRBJ2-7; the match to TRBD1 covers 10 bases. The sequence came from a C3H/HeJ mouse with alopecia areata. As its MHC haplotype, the strain has H2-k. The sequencing input was CD4+ T cells sorted from a lymph node. CDR3 residues: CASSLGQGDEQYF. The CDR3 bases that were read are TGTGCCAGCAGCCTCGGACAGGGGGAT.